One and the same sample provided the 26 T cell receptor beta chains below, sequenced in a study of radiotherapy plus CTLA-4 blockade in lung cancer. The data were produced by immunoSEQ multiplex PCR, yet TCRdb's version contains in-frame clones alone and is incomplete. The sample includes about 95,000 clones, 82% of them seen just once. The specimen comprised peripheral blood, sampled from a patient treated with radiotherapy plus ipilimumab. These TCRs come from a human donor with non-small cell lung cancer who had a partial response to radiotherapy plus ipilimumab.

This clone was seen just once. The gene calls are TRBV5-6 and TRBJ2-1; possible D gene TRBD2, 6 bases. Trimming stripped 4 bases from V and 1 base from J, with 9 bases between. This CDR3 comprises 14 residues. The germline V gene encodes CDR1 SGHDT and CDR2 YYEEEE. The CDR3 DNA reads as TGTGCCAGCAGCCCCGGGACTTCCTACAATGAGCAGTTCTTC. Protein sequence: CASSPGTSYNEQFF.

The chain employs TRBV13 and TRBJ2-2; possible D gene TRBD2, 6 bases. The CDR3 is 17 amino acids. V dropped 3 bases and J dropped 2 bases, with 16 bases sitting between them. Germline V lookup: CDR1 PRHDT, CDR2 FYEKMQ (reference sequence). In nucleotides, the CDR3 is TGTGCCAGCAGCTTTTTAACCGGCGGGATAAACACCGGGGAGCTGTTTTTT. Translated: CASSFLTGGINTGELFF.

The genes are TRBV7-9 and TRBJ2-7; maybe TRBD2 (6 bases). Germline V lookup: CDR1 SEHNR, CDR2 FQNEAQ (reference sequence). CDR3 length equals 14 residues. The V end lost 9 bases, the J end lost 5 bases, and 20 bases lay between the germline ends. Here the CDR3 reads CASSRGLRSNEQYF. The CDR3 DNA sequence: TGTGCCAGTTCTCGGGGACTGAGATCGAACGAGCAGTACTTC.

As DNA, the CDR3 is TGTGCCAGCAGCATGGGTATTAATACGCAGTATTTT. Its protein product is CASSMGINTQYF. This chain connects TRBV5-7 to TRBJ2-3, with D hard to call. TRBV5-7 is given ORF status, its function remaining uncertain. The CDR3 covers 12 residues. V lost 4 bases to trimming and J lost 7 bases, with 10 bases between them.

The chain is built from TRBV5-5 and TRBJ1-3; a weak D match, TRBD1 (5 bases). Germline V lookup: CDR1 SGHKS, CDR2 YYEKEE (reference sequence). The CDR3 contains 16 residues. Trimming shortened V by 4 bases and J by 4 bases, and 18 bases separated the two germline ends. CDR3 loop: CASSRGGDFFGNTIYF. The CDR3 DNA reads TGTGCCAGCAGCCGGGGCGGGGATTTTTTCGGAAACACCATATATTTT.

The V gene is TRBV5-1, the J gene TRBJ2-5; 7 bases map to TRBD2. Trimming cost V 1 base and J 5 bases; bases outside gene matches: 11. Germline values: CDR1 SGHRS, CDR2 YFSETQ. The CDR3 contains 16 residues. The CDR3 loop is CASSLRGGEGEETQYF. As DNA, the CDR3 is TGCGCCAGCAGCTTGAGGGGAGGGGAAGGAGAGGAGACCCAGTACTTC.

The CDR3 loop is CASRRGTLGQGEQYF. CDR3 DNA sequence: TGTGCCAGCAGGAGGGGGACCCTGGGGCAGGGCGAGCAGTACTTC. J is TRBJ2-7 and V is TRBV27; maybe TRBD1 (6 bases). The CDR3 sequence is 15 residues long. V was trimmed by 6 bases and J by 6 bases, leaving 21 bases between them. Per germline, CDR1 MNHEY and CDR2 SMNVEV (reference sequence).

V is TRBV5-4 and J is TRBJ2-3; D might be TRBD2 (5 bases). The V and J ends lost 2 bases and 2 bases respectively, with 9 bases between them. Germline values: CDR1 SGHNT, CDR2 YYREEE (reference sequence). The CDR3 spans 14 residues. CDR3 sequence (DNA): TGTGCCAGCAGCTTCCTAGCAGACACAGATACGCAGTATTTT. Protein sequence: CASSFLADTDTQYF.

CDR3: CASSLLGTEETQYF. CDR3 coding DNA: TGCGCCAGCAGCCTCCTCGGGACAGAAGAGACCCAGTACTTC. The rearrangement links TRBV4-1 to TRBJ2-5; 7 bases fit TRBD1. CDR1 is MGHRA, CDR2 YSYEKL, per germline. The CDR3 extends over 14 amino acids. Unmatched junction bases numbered 5, after V lost 4 bases and J lost 3 bases.

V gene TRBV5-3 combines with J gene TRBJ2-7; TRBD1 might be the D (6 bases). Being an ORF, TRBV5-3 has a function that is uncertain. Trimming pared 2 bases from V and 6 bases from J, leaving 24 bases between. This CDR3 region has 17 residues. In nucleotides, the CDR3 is TGTGCCAGAAGCTTTCGGTGGGAACAGGGTTTTTGTTCCGAGCAGTACTTC. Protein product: CARSFRWEQGFCSEQYF.

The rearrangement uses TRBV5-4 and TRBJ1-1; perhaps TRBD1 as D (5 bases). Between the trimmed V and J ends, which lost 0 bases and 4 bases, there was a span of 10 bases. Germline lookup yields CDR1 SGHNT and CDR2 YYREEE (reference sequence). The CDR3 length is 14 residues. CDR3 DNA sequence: TGTGCCAGCAGCTTGGTCGGGGGGGGCACTGAAGCTTTCTTT. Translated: CASSLVGGGTEAFF.

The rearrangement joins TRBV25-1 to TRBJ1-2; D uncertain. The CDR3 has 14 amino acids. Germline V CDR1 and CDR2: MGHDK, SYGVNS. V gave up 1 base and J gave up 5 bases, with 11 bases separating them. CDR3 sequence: CASSESTVLYGYTF. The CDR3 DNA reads TGTGCCAGCAGTGAATCTACAGTATTATATGGCTACACCTTC.

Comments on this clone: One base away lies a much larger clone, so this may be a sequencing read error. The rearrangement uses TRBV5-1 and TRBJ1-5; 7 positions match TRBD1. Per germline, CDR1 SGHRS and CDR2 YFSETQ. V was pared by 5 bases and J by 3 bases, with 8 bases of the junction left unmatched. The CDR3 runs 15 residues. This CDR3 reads CASSSGDSPNQPQHF. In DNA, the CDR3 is TGCGCCAGCAGTTCAGGGGACAGCCCCAATCAGCCCCAGCATTTT.

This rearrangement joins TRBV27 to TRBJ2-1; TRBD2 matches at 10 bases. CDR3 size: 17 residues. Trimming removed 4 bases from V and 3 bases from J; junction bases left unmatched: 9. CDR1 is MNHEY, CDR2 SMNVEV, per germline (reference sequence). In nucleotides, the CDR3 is TGTGCCAGCAGTTCCGCCCTAGCGGGAGTAGGCTACAATGAGCAGTTCTTC. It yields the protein CASSSALAGVGYNEQFF.

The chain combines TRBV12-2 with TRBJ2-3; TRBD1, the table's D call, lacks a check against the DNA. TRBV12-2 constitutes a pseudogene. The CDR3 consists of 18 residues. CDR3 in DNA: TGTGCAAGTCGCTTAGCGAGAACCGGAGACAGGGCGACAGATACGCAGTATTTT. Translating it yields CASRLARTGDRATDTQYF.

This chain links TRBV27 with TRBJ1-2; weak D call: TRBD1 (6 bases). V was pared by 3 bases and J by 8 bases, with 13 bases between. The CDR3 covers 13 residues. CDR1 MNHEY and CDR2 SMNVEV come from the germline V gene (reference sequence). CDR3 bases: TGTGCCAGCAGTTTTAACAGGGAGCAAGGCTACACCTTC. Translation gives CASSFNREQGYTF.

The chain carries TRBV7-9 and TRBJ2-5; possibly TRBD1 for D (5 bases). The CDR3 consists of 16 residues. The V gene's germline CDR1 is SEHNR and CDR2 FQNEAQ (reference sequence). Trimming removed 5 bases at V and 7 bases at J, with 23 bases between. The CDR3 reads CASSLRSGQGSGTQYF. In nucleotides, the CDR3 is TGTGCCAGCAGCCTACGATCCGGGCAGGGAAGTGGGACCCAGTACTTC. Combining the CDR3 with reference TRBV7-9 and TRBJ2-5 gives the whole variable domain DTGVSQNPRHKITKRGQNVTFRCDPISEHNRLYWYRQTLGQGPEFLTYFQNEAQLEKSRLLSDRFSAERPKGSFSTLEIQRTEQGDSAMYLCASSLRSGQGSGTQYFGPGTRLLVL.

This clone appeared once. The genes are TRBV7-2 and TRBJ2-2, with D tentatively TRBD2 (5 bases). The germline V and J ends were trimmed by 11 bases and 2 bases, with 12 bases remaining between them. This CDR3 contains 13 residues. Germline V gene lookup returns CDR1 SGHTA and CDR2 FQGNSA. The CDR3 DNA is TGTGCCGACCAAGACTATAACACCGGGGAGCTGTTTTTT. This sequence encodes CADQDYNTGELFF.

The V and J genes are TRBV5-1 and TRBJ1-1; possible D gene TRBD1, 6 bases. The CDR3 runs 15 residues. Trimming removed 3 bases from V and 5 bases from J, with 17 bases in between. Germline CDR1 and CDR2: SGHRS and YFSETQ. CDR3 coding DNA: TGCGCCAGCAGCTCCCAATCGACAGGCGGGACTGAAGCTTTCTTT. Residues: CASSSQSTGGTEAFF.

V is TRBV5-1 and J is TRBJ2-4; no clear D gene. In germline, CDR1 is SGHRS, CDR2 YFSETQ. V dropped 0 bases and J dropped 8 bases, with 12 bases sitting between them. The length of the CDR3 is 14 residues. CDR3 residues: CASSLDGSEDIQYF. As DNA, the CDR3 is TGCGCCAGCAGCTTGGATGGAAGTGAGGACATTCAGTACTTC.

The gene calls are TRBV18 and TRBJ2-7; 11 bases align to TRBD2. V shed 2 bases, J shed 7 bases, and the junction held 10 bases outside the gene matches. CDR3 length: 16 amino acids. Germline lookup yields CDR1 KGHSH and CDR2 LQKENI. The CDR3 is CASSPNRLAGLGEQYF. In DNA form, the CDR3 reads TGTGCCAGCTCACCAAATCGACTAGCGGGATTAGGAGAGCAGTACTTC.

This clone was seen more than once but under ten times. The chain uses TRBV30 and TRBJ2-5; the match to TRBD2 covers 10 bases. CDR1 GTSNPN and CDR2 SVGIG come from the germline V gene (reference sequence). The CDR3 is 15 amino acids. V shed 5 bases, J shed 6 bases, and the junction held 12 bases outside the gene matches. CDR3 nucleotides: TGTGCCTGGGCCTTAGCGGGAGGAATGGGGAAGACCCAGTACTTC. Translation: CAWALAGGMGKTQYF.

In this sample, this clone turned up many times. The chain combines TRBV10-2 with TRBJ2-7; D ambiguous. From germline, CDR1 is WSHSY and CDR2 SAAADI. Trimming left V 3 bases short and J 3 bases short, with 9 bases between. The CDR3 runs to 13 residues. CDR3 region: CASSDGASYEQYF. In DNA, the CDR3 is TGCGCCAGCAGTGATGGAGCGAGCTACGAGCAGTACTTC.

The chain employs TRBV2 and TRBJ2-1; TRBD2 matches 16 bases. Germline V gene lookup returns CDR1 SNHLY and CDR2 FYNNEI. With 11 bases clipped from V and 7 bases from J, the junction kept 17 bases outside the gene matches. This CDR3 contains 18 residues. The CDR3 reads CAGRGVGTSGRAGNEQFF. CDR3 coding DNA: TGTGCCGGCCGGGGGGTGGGGACTAGCGGGAGGGCCGGGAATGAGCAGTTCTTC. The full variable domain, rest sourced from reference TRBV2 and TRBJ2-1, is EPEVTQTPSHQVTQMGQEVILRCVPISNHLYFYWYRQILGQKVEFLVSFYNNEISEKSEIFDDQFSVERPDGSNFTLKIRSTKLEDSAMYFCAGRGVGTSGRAGNEQFFGPGTRLTVL.

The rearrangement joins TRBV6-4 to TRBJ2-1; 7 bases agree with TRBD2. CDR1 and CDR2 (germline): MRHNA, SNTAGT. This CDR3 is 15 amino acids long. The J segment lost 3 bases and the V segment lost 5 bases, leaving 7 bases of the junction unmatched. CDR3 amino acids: CASSPLALNYNEQFF. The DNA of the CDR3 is TGTGCCAGCAGTCCACTAGCGCTAAACTACAATGAGCAGTTCTTC.

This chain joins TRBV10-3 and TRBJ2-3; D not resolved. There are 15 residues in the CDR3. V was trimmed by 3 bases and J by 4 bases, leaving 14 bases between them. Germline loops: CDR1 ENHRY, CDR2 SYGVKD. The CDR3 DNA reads TGTGCCATCAGTGAAGGAGACGCCTTCGCAGATACGCAGTATTTT. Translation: CAISEGDAFADTQYF.